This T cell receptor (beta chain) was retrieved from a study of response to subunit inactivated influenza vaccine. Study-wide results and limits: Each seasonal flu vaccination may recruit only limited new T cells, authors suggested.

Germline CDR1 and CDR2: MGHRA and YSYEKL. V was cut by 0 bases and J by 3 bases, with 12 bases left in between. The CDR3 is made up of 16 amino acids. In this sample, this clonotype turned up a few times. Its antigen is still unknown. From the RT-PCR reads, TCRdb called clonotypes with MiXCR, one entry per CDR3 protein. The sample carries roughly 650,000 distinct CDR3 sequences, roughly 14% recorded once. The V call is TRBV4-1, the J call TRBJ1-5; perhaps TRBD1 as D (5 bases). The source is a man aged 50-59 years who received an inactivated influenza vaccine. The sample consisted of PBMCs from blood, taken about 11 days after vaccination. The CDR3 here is CASSQDQGKNNQPQHF. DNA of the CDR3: TGCGCCAGCAGCCAAGATCAGGGAAAAAACAATCAGCCCCAGCATTTT.